This entry features one TCR beta chain sequence. Its recognized antigen is unknown. It has no much larger one-base neighbor in the sample; base qualities were not kept. This specimen comes from a study of T cell responses to AZD1222 COVID-19 vaccine (dated by TCRdb to 2020 to 2023). Some background on the complete study: Because spike-specific TCR depth and breadth did not differ between the two schedules, AZD1222 recipients who got a second dose at roughly 4 weeks were pooled with those who got a second dose at roughly 12 weeks. A total of approximately 250 trial participants underwent TCR sequencing, of whom approximately 200 had received two doses of AZD1222 and around 25 had received two doses of the MenACWY control vaccine. Enrollment into the trials was organized by age into subgroups of 18-55, 56-69 and 70-plus years, and those subgroups contained 148, 28 and 57 TCR-sequenced participants, respectively. Results and caveats for the whole study, not just this receptor: Participants were mostly white British, with more females than males. The authors suggested clonal diversity may have been underestimated. Because no day 14 peak-response samples were available, the repertoires could be characterized only after the peak T cell response. Nearly half of unique spike-specific TCRs reportedly recognized epitopes outside regions mutated in the B.1.351 and B.1.1.7 variants. Conclusions about previously exposed vaccinees were limited because only six or seven AZD1222 recipients were SARS-CoV-2 seropositive at baseline. In the small 56-69-year group, the increase in depth fell short of significance, most likely because of low power. Vaccine-associated CD4 TCRs spanned the whole spike protein, with dominant responses in regions 160-218 and 743-854. After two AZD1222 doses, spike-specific TCR breadth and depth were significantly higher than at day 0 and than in MenACWY recipients.

This specimen's time point label, per the study, means: baseline before first vaccination. The vaccinee samples were drawn from two UK trials, COV001 and COV002, one of which was a single-blind randomized controlled phase 2/3 trial testing AZD1222 (ChAdOx1 nCoV-19) in healthy adults. For TCRbeta chain sequencing, PBMC samples from trial participants were taken at day 0 and at day 28 after the second dose. The CDR3 regions of human TCRbeta chains were analyzed by immunosequencing. Under the source paper's analysis protocol: Repertoire TCRs were checked for matches against a reference library of SARS-CoV-2-specific TCRs that had been generated using the MIRA antigen-specificity platform. Breadth meant the fraction of unique TCRs that were SARS-CoV-2-associated, whereas depth meant the fraction of total T cells that were SARS-CoV-2-associated. Using the MIRA data, each spike-specific TCR was assigned both to the spike region to which the TCR was reactive and to a CD4 or CD8 class. Log10-transformed breadth and depth values were compared by one-way ANOVA with Sidak's multiple comparisons tests. TCRdb holds this immuneACCESS table with in-frame rearrangements only. Some clones are missing; in checked studies, unresolved V genes explain under half, and the rest has no known cause. V, J and clone size were drawn from that table, and D and trimming were deduced from the DNA. This sample comprises roughly 160,000 clones, about nine tenths of them detected only once. Clones ranked in the top ten supply about 1.6% of the sample.

The germline V gene provides CDR1 MNHEY and CDR2 SVGEGT. V gives up 0 bases and J gives up 0 bases, and the segment between their germline ends measures 11 bases. From its cysteine to its phenylalanine, the CDR3 spans 17 amino acids. The DNA shown is the 51-base CDR3, in frame from base 1. The V gene is TRBV6-2 or TRBV6-3 and the J gene is TRBJ2-2; too little of a D gene remains to name it. The sequence derives from an adult in good health. The sequencing here drew on peripheral blood, taken on day 0 of AZD1222 vaccination. The CDR3 protein is CASSYSSSTANTGELFF. The nucleotide sequence is TGTGCCAGCAGTTACTCTTCCAGCACCGCGAACACCGGGGAGCTGTTTTTT.